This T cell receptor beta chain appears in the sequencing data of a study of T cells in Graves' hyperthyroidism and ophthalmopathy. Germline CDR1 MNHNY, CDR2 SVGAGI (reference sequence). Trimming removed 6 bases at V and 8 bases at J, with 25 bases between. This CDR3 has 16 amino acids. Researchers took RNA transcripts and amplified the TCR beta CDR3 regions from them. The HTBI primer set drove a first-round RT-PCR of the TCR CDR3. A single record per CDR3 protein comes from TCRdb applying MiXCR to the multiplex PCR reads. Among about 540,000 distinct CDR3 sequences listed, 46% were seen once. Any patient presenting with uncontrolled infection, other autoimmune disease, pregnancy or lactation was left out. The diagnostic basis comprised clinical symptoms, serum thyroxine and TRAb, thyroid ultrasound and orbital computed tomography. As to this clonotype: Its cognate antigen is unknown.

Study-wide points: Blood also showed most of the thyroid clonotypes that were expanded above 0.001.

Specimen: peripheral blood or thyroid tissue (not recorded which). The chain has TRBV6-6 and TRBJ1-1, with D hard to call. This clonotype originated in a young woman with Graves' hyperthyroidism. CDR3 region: CASSRPLAAAGTEAFF. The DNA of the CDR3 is TGTGCCAGCAGCCGCCCGCTAGCGGCTGCTGGCACAGAAGCTTTCTTT.